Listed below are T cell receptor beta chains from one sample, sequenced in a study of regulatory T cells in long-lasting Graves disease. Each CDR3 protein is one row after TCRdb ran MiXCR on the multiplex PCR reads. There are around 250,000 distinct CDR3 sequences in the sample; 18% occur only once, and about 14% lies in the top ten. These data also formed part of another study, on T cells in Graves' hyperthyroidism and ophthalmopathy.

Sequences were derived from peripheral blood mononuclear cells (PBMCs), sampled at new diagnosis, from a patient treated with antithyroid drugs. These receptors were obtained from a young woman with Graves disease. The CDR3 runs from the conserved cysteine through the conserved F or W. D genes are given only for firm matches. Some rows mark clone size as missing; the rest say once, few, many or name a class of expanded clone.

TGTGCCAGCAGCTTCCGACAGGGGGCCGAGTATGGCTACACCTTC | CASSFRQGAEYGYTF | TRBV9 | TRBD1 | many | TRBJ1-2
TGTGCCAGCAGCGCCCTCGGGACAGGGGGCCGGCTTGGCACTGAAGCTTTCTTT | CASSALGTGGRLGTEAFF | TRBV7-9 | TRBD1 | NA | TRBJ1-1
TGCGCCAGCAGCTATTCGACAGGAGAATCCTCCTACGAGCAGTACTTC | CASSYSTGESSYEQYF | TRBV5-1 | NA | many | TRBJ2-7
TGCAGTGCCTCCTCACTAGCGGGGGGCTATGGGGAGACCCAGTACTTC | CSASSLAGGYGETQYF | TRBV20-1 | TRBD2 | many | TRBJ2-5
TGTGCCAGCAGCTTAGCGGGGAGCTCCTACGAGCAGTACTTC | CASSLAGSSYEQYF | TRBV5-1 | TRBD2 | many | TRBJ2-7
TGTGCCAGCAGTCCGCTGGGGGGGACAGGTAGGGACAATGAGCAGTTCTTC | CASSPLGGTGRDNEQFF | TRBV6-1 | NA | NA | TRBJ2-1
TGCGCCAGCAGCGTCGGACACACTAATGAAAAACTGTTTTTT | CASSVGHTNEKLFF | TRBV5-1 | NA | many | TRBJ1-4
TGCAGTGCTAGCTTCACAGGGTTATCTTACGAGCAGTACTTC | CSASFTGLSYEQYF | TRBV20-1 | NA | many | TRBJ2-7
TGTGCCAGCACCCTGCGGGCAGATCTATACGAGCAGTACTTC | CASTLRADLYEQYF | TRBV2 | NA | many | TRBJ2-7
TGTGCCAGCAGCCAAGGAGAAGAGCAGTTCTTC | CASSQGEEQFF | TRBV3-1 | NA | many | TRBJ2-1
TGTGCCAGCAGCCAGGCAGGGGAGATTGGGGGACCCTACGAGCAGTACTTC | CASSQAGEIGGPYEQYF | TRBV11-3 | NA | many | TRBJ2-7
TGTGCCAGCAGCCCCCACGCGACAGGGGATCCTTACGAGCAGTACTTC | CASSPHATGDPYEQYF | TRBV7-3 | TRBD1 | few | TRBJ2-7
TGTGCCAGCAGTGAACACCCAGTCAACACTGAAGCTTTCTTT | CASSEHPVNTEAFF | TRBV6-1 | NA | many | TRBJ1-1
TGTGCCAGCAGTTCGGAAAGGCCCGCGGAGACCCAGTACTTC | CASSSERPAETQYF | TRBV2 | NA | many | TRBJ2-5
TGTGCCAGCCAGAGGGGGCGCGAAAAACTGTTTTTT | CASQRGREKLFF | TRBV12-3/TRBV12-4 | TRBD1 | many | TRBJ1-4
TGTGCCAGCAGCCCTAGAGAACCCCGGGACGGAAACCGACGTAACTATGGCTACACCTTC | CASSPREPRDGNRRNYGYTF | TRBV3-1 | NA | many | TRBJ1-2
TGTGCCAGCAGTTACGACAGGAACTATGGCTACACCTTC | CASSYDRNYGYTF | TRBV6-5 | NA | many | TRBJ1-2
TGCAGTGCTAGGTTCGGGGGGGCCCTAAGCGAGCAGTACTTC | CSARFGGALSEQYF | TRBV20-1 | TRBD2 | NA | TRBJ2-7
TGTGCCAGCAGTTTAGTCGGGGCTAGCGGGGGGCTACACAATGAGCAGTTCTTC | CASSLVGASGGLHNEQFF | TRBV28 | TRBD2 | NA | TRBJ2-1
TGTGCCAGCAGTTACGGAGTCACCGGGGACGCCCTCAATGAGCAGTTCTTC | CASSYGVTGDALNEQFF | TRBV6-2/TRBV6-3 | NA | many | TRBJ2-1
TGTGCCAGCAGCTTACCAGACTCAGACTATGGCTACACCTTC | CASSLPDSDYGYTF | TRBV7-9 | NA | many | TRBJ1-2
TGCGCCAGCAGCCAAGTTAGGGGCGAGAAACTTCGGGAGTATGGCTACACCTTC | CASSQVRGEKLREYGYTF | TRBV4-1 | NA | many | TRBJ1-2
TGCAGCGTTGGGGCGAGGGGATCTGGAAACACCATATATTTT | CSVGARGSGNTIYF | TRBV29-1 | NA | many | TRBJ1-3
TGTGCCAGCAGAGGGACAGAACTTAACTATGGCTACACCTTC | CASRGTELNYGYTF | TRBV2 | TRBD1 | many | TRBJ1-2
TGTGCCAGCAGCCAAGAGTACACCTCTAACACTGAAGCTTTCTTT | CASSQEYTSNTEAFF | TRBV14 | NA | many | TRBJ1-1
TGTGCCAGCTCCCAGGGAACTAATTCACCCCTCCACTTT | CASSQGTNSPLHF | TRBV16 | NA | NA | TRBJ1-6
TGCGCCAGCAGTGGTAAGCGAACCAACACTGAAGCTTTCTTT | CASSGKRTNTEAFF | TRBV10-2 | NA | many | TRBJ1-1
TGTGCCAGCAGCCTTAGGACTGAAGCTTTCTTT | CASSLRTEAFF | TRBV12-3/TRBV12-4 | NA | many | TRBJ1-1
TGTGCCAGCAGCCCAGCGGGACTAGCGGTCTACAATGAGCAGTTCTTC | CASSPAGLAVYNEQFF | TRBV28 | TRBD2 | many | TRBJ2-1
TGTGCCAGCAGACGGTGGGACAGGGACGTCTCTGGGGCCAACGTCCTGACTTTC | CASRRWDRDVSGANVLTF | TRBV6-1 | TRBD1 | few | TRBJ2-6
TGTGCCAGTAGTGCTCCCGGGGCTGGGGCCAACGTCCTGACTTTC | CASSAPGAGANVLTF | TRBV19 | NA | few | TRBJ2-6
TGCAGCGTTGAAGAAGGGGGGCGGGATACGCAGTATTTT | CSVEEGGRDTQYF | TRBV29-1 | NA | many | TRBJ2-3
TGTGCCAGCAGCGTGACTTGGAGCTCTGGAAACACCATATATTTT | CASSVTWSSGNTIYF | TRBV9 | NA | many | TRBJ1-3
TGTGCCAGCAGTCCCGCGGACACCCTAGGAGAAAAACTGTTTTTT | CASSPADTLGEKLFF | TRBV12-3/TRBV12-4 | NA | NA | TRBJ1-4
TGCGCCAGCACCCCTACAGGTAGTTCAGATACGCAGTATTTT | CASTPTGSSDTQYF | TRBV5-1 | NA | many | TRBJ2-3
TGTGCCAGCTGGGCGGGGACGGAGGTGTCGCAGTATTTT | CASWAGTEVSQYF | TRBV6-2/TRBV6-3 | NA | many | TRBJ2-3
TGCAGCGTCGCCGACCGAGGGAAGGCGAACACCATATATTTT | CSVADRGKANTIYF | TRBV29-1 | NA | many | TRBJ1-3
TGTGCCAGCAGTTTCCGGGACACATCAATTTACGAGCAGTACTTC | CASSFRDTSIYEQYF | TRBV6-5 | NA | few | TRBJ2-7
TGTGCCAGCAGCTTGACAGGGTCCCGGGACGATGGCTACACCTTC | CASSLTGSRDDGYTF | TRBV5-6 | NA | NA | TRBJ1-2
TGTGCCAGTAGTCCCCGGACGGCGCTCGAGGCCAACGTCCTGACTTTC | CASSPRTALEANVLTF | TRBV19 | NA | once | TRBJ2-6
TGCGCCAGCAGCCAAGATTGGCAGGGAGGAACCGGGGAGCTGTTTTTT | CASSQDWQGGTGELFF | TRBV4-1 | NA | many | TRBJ2-2
TGTGCCAGCATTAGCGGGGTGAGAGCAGATACGCAGTATTTT | CASISGVRADTQYF | TRBV2 | TRBD2 | many | TRBJ2-3
TGTGCCAGCAGCCAGCTCAGGTGGGGTCGGGGGACCCAGTACTTC | CASSQLRWGRGTQYF | TRBV7-9 | NA | NA | TRBJ2-5
TGTGCCATCAGTGAGCACAGGAATGAGCAGTTCTTC | CAISEHRNEQFF | TRBV10-3 | NA | many | TRBJ2-1
TGTGCCACCAGCAGCGAGGGGCTCAGGAGGGTTCCCGGGGATTATAATTCACCCCTCCACTTT | CATSSEGLRRVPGDYNSPLHF | TRBV15 | NA | many | TRBJ1-6
TGTGCCAGCGGGGGACTAGCGGGTGACTCCTACAATGAGCAGTTCTTC | CASGGLAGDSYNEQFF | TRBV12-3/TRBV12-4 | TRBD2 | NA | TRBJ2-1
TGTGCCAGCAGTTTCAGCTTCTTGGATGAGCAGTTCTTC | CASSFSFLDEQFF | TRBV12-3/TRBV12-4 | NA | many | TRBJ2-1
TGTGCCAGCAGTTACAACGGACTATCTTTAGATGAGCAGTTCTTC | CASSYNGLSLDEQFF | TRBV6-9 | NA | many | TRBJ2-1
TGCGCCAGCAGCTTGGAGCGGGTGACTAATTCACCCCTCCACTTT | CASSLERVTNSPLHF | TRBV5-1 | NA | many | TRBJ1-6
TGTGCCAGCAGCGCCCCGGGACAGGTGGTTGGTTGGACCTTC | CASSAPGQVVGWTF | TRBV9 | TRBD1 | many | TRBJ1-2
TGTGCCAGCAGTAACCTAGACGGGACAGGGGGGAATTCACCCCTCCACTTT | CASSNLDGTGGNSPLHF | TRBV5-6 | TRBD1 | NA | TRBJ1-6
TGTGCCAGCAGCCCGTGGTCGAGCTCCTACAATGAGCAGTTCTTC | CASSPWSSSYNEQFF | TRBV3-1 | NA | once | TRBJ2-1
TGTGCCAGCAGTGCATTGTCAGGGTCCTACGAGCAGTACTTC | CASSALSGSYEQYF | TRBV6-1 | NA | many | TRBJ2-7
TGTGCCAGCAGTTTAATTTCCGGGAACTATGGCTACACCTTC | CASSLISGNYGYTF | TRBV12-3/TRBV12-4 | NA | many | TRBJ1-2
TGCGCCAGCAGCCAAACGCCCCGGACAGGGTATAATTCACCCCTCCACTTT | CASSQTPRTGYNSPLHF | TRBV4-1 | TRBD1 | NA | TRBJ1-6